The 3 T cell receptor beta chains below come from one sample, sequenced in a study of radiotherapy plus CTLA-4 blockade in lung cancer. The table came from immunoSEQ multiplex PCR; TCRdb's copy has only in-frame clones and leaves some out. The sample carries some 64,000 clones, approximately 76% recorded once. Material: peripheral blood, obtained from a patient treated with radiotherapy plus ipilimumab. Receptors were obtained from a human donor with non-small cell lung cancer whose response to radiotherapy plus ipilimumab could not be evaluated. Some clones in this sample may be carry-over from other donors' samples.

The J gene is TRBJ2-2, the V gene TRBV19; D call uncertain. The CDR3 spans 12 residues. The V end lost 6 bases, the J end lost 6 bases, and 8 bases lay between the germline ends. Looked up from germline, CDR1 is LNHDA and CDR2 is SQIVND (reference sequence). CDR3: CASRPGPGELFF. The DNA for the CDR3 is TGTGCCAGTAGACCTGGGCCCGGGGAGCTGTTTTTT. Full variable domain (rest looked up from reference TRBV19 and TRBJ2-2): DGGITQSPKYLFRKEGQNVTLSCEQNLNHDAMYWYRQDPGQGLRLIYYSQIVNDFQKGDIAEGYSVSREKKESFPLTVTSAQKNPTAFYLCASRPGPGELFFGEGSRLTVL.

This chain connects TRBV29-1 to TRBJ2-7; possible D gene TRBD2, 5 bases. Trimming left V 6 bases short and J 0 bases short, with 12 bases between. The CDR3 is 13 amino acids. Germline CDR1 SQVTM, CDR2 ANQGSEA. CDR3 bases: TGCAGCGTCCTGAGAGCGGACTCCTACGAGCAGTACTTC. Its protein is CSVLRADSYEQYF.

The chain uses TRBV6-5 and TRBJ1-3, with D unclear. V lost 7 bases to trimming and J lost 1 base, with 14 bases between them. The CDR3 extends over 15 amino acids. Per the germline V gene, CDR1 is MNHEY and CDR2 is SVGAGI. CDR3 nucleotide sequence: TGTGCCAGCACCTATCTCCCGAGATCTGGAAACACCATATATTTT. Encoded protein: CASTYLPRSGNTIYF.